The clone carrying this TCR beta chain was seen ten or more times. Its target is not known. The CDR3 is cut off 3 residues early in the read; its end comes from the germline J gene. Trimming shortened V by 1 base and J by 6 bases, and 12 bases separated the two germline ends. The CDR3 is 14 residues long. Germline lookup yields CDR1 SGHTA and CDR2 FQGNSA. Here immunoSEQ multiplex PCR was the method, and the copy in TCRdb shows in-frame clones only, minus some. The data show under 40,000 clones, with none appearing a single time. These data come from a study of T cell clonality in common variable immunodeficiency. Findings of the study overall: Authors noted CVID clonality's cause needs subpopulation repertoire sequencing.

Most patients and controls had Caucasian heritage. The sample comprised peripheral blood mononuclear cells. This receptor was taken from a person aged 18-70 years in good health. V is TRBV7-2 and J is TRBJ1-2; weak D call: TRBD1 (6 bases). The CDR3 DNA, read in part, is TGTGCCAGCAGCTTAGTAGGGGGTGGCAATGGC. Its protein product is CASSLVGGGNG. The entire CDR3 sequence reads CASSLVGGGNGYTF.